Listed here are 20 T cell receptor beta chains from one sample, sequenced in a study of OX40 agonist ivuxolimab in advanced cancers. TCRdb keeps only in-frame clones here, not all; method: immunoSEQ multiplex PCR. Of some 94,000 clones in the sample, 92% were seen once. Sample: CD4+ or CD8+ T cells sorted from blood, taken in a trial of the OX40 agonist ivuxolimab. Receptors were obtained from an adult with an advanced solid tumor such as melanoma, head and neck, liver or kidney cancer.

V gene TRBV11-2 combines with J gene TRBJ2-7; no firm D call. The CDR3 runs to 13 residues. CDR1 is SGHAT and CDR2 is FQNNGV in the germline V gene. Trimming removed 0 bases at V and 1 base at J, with 4 bases between. Here the CDR3 reads CASSLDYSYEQYF. CDR3 bases: TGTGCCAGCAGCTTAGATTATTCCTACGAGCAGTACTTC.

The chain links TRBV6-1 to TRBJ2-5; no clear D gene. The germline gives CDR1 MNHNS, CDR2 SASEGT. CDR3 length equals 16 residues. Between the trimmed V and J ends, which lost 2 bases and 4 bases, there was a span of 17 bases. The CDR3 DNA follows: TGTGCCAGCAGTGAAATGAAGGGCCTCGAACTAGAGACCCAGTACTTC. Translation: CASSEMKGLELETQYF.

CDR3: CASSPWGGRNTEAFF. In DNA, the CDR3 is TGTGCCAGCAGTCCTTGGGGGGGAAGGAACACTGAAGCTTTCTTT. This chain joins TRBV6-5 and TRBJ1-1, with D possibly matching TRBD1 (5 bases). Germline assignment: CDR1 MNHEY and CDR2 SVGAGI. Trimming shortened V by 5 bases and J by 1 base, and 14 bases separated the two germline ends. The length of the CDR3 is 15 residues.

V is TRBV7-8 and J is TRBJ2-4; TRBD1 matches at 8 bases. This CDR3 region has 15 residues. Germline CDR1 is SGHVS and CDR2 is FQNEAQ. V lost 5 bases to trimming and J lost 6 bases; unmatched junction nucleotides: 9. Here the CDR3 DNA reads TGTGCCAGCAGCCAGATTTCGGACAGGGTAAACATTCAGTACTTC. Its translation: CASSQISDRVNIQYF.

In its sample, this clone was seen once. The chain uses TRBV27 and TRBJ2-1, with 8 bases lining up with TRBD2. After removal of 7 bases from V and 7 bases from J, the junction contained 12 bases not matched to a gene. Per the germline V gene, CDR1 is MNHEY and CDR2 is SMNVEV (reference sequence). The CDR3 is 15 residues long. CDR3 DNA: TGTGCCAGCAAAGGAACTCGGACTAGCCCAAATGAGCAGTTCTTC. This translates into CASKGTRTSPNEQFF.

This chain connects TRBV15 to TRBJ1-5, with TRBD1 identical over 9 bases. Germline V CDR1 and CDR2: LNHNV, YYDKDF (reference sequence). The CDR3 is 14 residues long. V was pared by 5 bases and J by 5 bases, with 4 bases of the junction left unmatched. The CDR3 DNA is TGTGCCACCAGCCCCGGGACAGGGCATCAGCCCCAGCATTTT. Translation gives CATSPGTGHQPQHF.

This chain joins TRBV11-2 and TRBJ1-4; D remains unclear. The CDR3 runs to 17 residues. Per the germline V gene, CDR1 is SGHAT and CDR2 is FQNNGV. Trimming pared 5 bases from V and 0 bases from J, leaving 16 bases between. The CDR3 sequence is CASSPAYPQPTNEKLFF. In nucleotides, the CDR3 is TGTGCCAGCAGCCCCGCTTATCCACAGCCAACTAATGAAAAACTGTTTTTT.

The J gene is TRBJ2-7, the V gene TRBV7-6; perhaps TRBD1 as D (6 bases). Germline V CDR1 and CDR2: SGHVS, FNYEAQ. CDR3 length: 16 residues. The V end was cut by 5 bases, the J end by 2 bases, with 19 bases between. The CDR3 sequence: CASSPSGQGKAYEQYF. DNA of the CDR3: TGTGCCAGCAGCCCTTCGGGTCAGGGGAAAGCCTACGAGCAGTACTTC.

This sequence joins TRBV30 and TRBJ1-1, with 12 bases matching TRBD1. CDR1 GTSNPN and CDR2 SVGIG come from the germline V gene (reference sequence). After removal of 1 base from V and 5 bases from J, the junction contained 11 bases not matched to a gene. The CDR3 extends over 17 amino acids. The CDR3, as DNA: TGTGCCTGGAGTGGATATCTCCGGGACAGGGGGCTGACTGAAGCTTTCTTT. Translating gives CAWSGYLRDRGLTEAFF. The full variable domain, rest sourced from reference TRBV30 and TRBJ1-1, is SQTIHQWPATLVQPVGSPLSLECTVEGTSNPNLYWYRQAAGRGLQLLFYSVGIGQISSEVPQNLSASRPQDRQFILSSKKLLLSDSGFYLCAWSGYLRDRGLTEAFFGQGTRLTVV.

On this clone itself: Other DNA variants within this sample encode the same CDR3. The CDR3 DNA is TGTGCCAGCAGTTTAGGGGGTAATTCACCCCTCCACTTT. It translates to CASSLGGNSPLHF. The rearrangement uses TRBV27 and TRBJ1-6; tentatively, D is TRBD1 (5 bases). The CDR3 runs 13 residues. Germline V lookup: CDR1 MNHEY, CDR2 SMNVEV (reference sequence). Between the trimmed V and J ends, which lost 2 bases and 6 bases, there was a span of 5 bases.

The chain recombines TRBV4-1 with TRBJ2-7; possibly TRBD2 for D (6 bases). V was pared by 2 bases and J by 5 bases, with 16 bases between. CDR3 length: 15 residues. Germline V gene data show CDR1 as MGHRA and CDR2 as YSYEKL. In nucleotides, the CDR3 is TGCGCCAGCAGCCAATACCTAGCGTCGGTCGACGAGCAGTACTTC. Its translation is CASSQYLASVDEQYF.

The chain employs TRBV5-1 and TRBJ2-7; tentatively, D is TRBD1 (6 bases). CDR3 length equals 15 residues. V lost 0 bases, J lost 1 base, and 11 bases lay in between. Per germline, CDR1 SGHRS and CDR2 YFSETQ. The CDR3 bases are TGCGCCAGCAGCTTGGAGGGGGTTTGGTCCTACGAGCAGTACTTC. It codes for CASSLEGVWSYEQYF. Supplemented by reference TRBV5-1 and TRBJ2-7, the full variable domain reads KAGVTQTPRYLIKTRGQQVTLSCSPISGHRSVSWYQQTPGQGLQFLFEYFSETQRNKGNFPGRFSGRQFSNSRSEMNVSTLELGDSALYLCASSLEGVWSYEQYFGPGTRLTVT.

The chain uses TRBV6-5 and TRBJ1-1; no clear D gene. The CDR3 length is 15 residues. The V gene lost 0 bases and the J gene lost 1 base, with 9 bases spanning the gap. The germline gives CDR1 MNHEY, CDR2 SVGAGI. This chain's CDR3 is CASSYSIGRNTEAFF. CDR3 nucleotide sequence: TGTGCCAGCAGTTACTCGATCGGCCGGAACACTGAAGCTTTCTTT.

The table lists this clone with a few counts. The rearrangement links TRBV6-6 to TRBJ2-1; 12 bases agree with TRBD2. CDR3 length equals 16 residues. Germline loops: CDR1 MNHNY, CDR2 SVGAGI (reference sequence). J lost 2 bases, V lost 2 bases, and 1 base had no gene match. CDR3 nucleotides: TGTGCCAGCAGTTACGGACTAGCGGGAACCTACAATGAGCAGTTCTTC. Protein: CASSYGLAGTYNEQFF.

This chain uses TRBV2 with TRBJ1-2; D possibly corresponds to TRBD1 (6 bases). Trimming took off 7 bases at V and 5 bases at J, with 17 bases between the two ends. The germline CDR1 and CDR2 sequences are SNHLY and FYNNEI. The CDR3 extends over 14 amino acids. The CDR3 reads CASKVTGLGYGYTF. For the CDR3, the DNA is TGTGCCAGCAAGGTTACAGGGCTGGGGTATGGCTACACCTTC.

The V call is TRBV5-4, the J call TRBJ2-7, with 14 bases identical to TRBD2. J lost 5 bases, V lost 4 bases, and 8 bases had no gene match. The CDR3 runs to 16 residues. Germline-derived CDR1 and CDR2 are SGHNT and YYREEE (reference sequence). CDR3 loop: CASSPGLAGERNEQYF. DNA for the CDR3: TGTGCCAGCAGCCCGGGACTAGCGGGAGAAAGGAACGAGCAGTACTTC.

The V and J genes are TRBV7-6 and TRBJ1-4, with D hard to call. Germline V gene lookup returns CDR1 SGHVS and CDR2 FNYEAQ. V dropped 3 bases and J dropped 8 bases, with 13 bases sitting between them. The CDR3 sequence is 14 residues long. The CDR3 region is CASSFGVVGEKLFF. In DNA form, the CDR3 reads TGTGCCAGCAGCTTCGGGGTTGTAGGAGAAAAACTGTTTTTT.

The rearrangement links TRBV6-5 to TRBJ1-1, with 7 bases aligning to TRBD1. Per the germline V gene, CDR1 is MNHEY and CDR2 is SVGAGI. The CDR3 consists of 15 residues. Unmatched junction bases numbered 7, after V lost 0 bases and J lost 6 bases. CDR3 loop: CASSYSRTGLAEAFF. CDR3 coding DNA: TGTGCCAGCAGTTACTCTAGGACAGGTTTGGCTGAAGCTTTCTTT.

V and J are TRBV5-6 and TRBJ2-1; maybe TRBD2 (7 bases). This CDR3 region has 12 residues. The germline CDR1 and CDR2 sequences are SGHDT and YYEEEE. Trimming removed 0 bases from V and 14 bases from J, with 12 bases in between. The CDR3 reads CASSLGSGGEFF. CDR3 nucleotide sequence: TGTGCCAGCAGCTTGGGATCGGGGGGCGAGTTCTTC.

The CDR3 DNA reads TGTGCCAGCAGTCTGGACAGGGGAGAGACCCAGTACTTC. As protein: CASSLDRGETQYF. The rearrangement joins TRBV27 to TRBJ2-5, with TRBD1 matching over 9 bases. The CDR3 is 13 amino acids. V lost 5 bases and J lost 4; bases outside the gene matches: 2. CDR1 and CDR2 (germline): MNHEY, SMNVEV (reference sequence).